This T cell receptor (beta chain) originates from a study of cytomegalovirus exposure and HLA in healthy donors. PCR employed 60 Vbeta and 13 Jbeta primers. TCRdb's copy holds only in-frame clones and misses some; the assay was immunoSEQ multiplex PCR. The profile shows around 41,000 clones, 68% of them singletons. The CDR3 runs 13 residues. Germline assignment: CDR1 SQVTM and CDR2 ANQGSEA. After removal of 2 bases from V and 8 bases from J, the junction contained 7 bases not matched to a gene. The sequenced sample consisted of PBMCs. The chain carries TRBV29-1 and TRBJ1-2, with TRBD1 identical over 8 bases. This sequence was found in a man aged 35-49 years in good health and CMV-seronegative. The CDR3 region is CSVENQGAQGYTF. CDR3 DNA sequence: TGCAGCGTTGAAAATCAGGGGGCGCAGGGCTACACCTTC.